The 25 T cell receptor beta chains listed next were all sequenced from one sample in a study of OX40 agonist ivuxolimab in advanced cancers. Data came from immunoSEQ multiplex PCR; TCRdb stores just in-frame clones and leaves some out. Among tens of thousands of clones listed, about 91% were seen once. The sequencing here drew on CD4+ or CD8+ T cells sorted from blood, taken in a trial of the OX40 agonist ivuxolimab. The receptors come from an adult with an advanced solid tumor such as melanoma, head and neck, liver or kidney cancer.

CDR3 region: CASSSAGALSAEAFF. The CDR3 DNA reads TGTGCCAGTAGTTCGGCAGGGGCCCTGAGTGCTGAAGCTTTCTTT. The chain carries TRBV19 and TRBJ1-1, with D possibly matching TRBD1 (6 bases). In germline, CDR1 is LNHDA, CDR2 SQIVND (reference sequence). V lost 5 bases, J lost 6 bases, and 19 bases lay in between. This CDR3 region has 15 residues.

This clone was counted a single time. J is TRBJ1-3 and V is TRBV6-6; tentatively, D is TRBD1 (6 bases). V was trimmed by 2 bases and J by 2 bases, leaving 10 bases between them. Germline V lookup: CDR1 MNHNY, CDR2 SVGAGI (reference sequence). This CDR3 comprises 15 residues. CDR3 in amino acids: CASSYTQGPGNTIYF. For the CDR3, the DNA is TGTGCCAGCAGTTACACGCAGGGGCCTGGAAACACCATATATTTT.

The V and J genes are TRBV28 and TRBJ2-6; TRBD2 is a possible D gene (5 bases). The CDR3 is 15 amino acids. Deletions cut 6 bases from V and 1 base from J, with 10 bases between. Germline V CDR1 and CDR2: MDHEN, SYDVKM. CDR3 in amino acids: CASRADGSGANVLTF. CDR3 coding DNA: TGTGCCAGCAGAGCGGACGGGTCTGGGGCCAACGTCCTGACTTTC.

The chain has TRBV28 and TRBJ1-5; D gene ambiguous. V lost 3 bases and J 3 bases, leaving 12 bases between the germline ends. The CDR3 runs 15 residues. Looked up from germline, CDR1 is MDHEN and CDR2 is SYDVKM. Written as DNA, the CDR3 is TGTGCCAGCAGTTTCCGGGGATACCTCAATCAGCCCCAGCATTTT. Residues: CASSFRGYLNQPQHF.

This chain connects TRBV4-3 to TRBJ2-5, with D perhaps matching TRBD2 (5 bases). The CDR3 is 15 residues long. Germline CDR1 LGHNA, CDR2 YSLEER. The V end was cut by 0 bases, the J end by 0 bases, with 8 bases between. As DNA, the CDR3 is TGCGCCAGCAGCCAAGATTCGGGGTACCAAGAGACCCAGTACTTC. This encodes CASSQDSGYQETQYF.

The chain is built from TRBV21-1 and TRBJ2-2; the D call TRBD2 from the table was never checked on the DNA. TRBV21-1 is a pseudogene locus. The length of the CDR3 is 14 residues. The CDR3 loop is CARRASDGTGELFF. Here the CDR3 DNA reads TGTGCCAGACGGGCTAGCGATGGCACCGGGGAGCTGTTTTTT.

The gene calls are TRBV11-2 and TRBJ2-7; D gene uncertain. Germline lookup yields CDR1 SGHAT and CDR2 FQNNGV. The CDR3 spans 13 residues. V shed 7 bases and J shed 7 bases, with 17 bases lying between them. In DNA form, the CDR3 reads TGTGCCAGCACCCCCCCTTTGGGCCGGGAGCAGTACTTC. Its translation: CASTPPLGREQYF.

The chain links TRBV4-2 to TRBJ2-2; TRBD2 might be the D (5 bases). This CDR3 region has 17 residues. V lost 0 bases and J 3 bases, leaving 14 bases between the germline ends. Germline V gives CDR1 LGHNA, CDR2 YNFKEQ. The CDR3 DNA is TGTGCCAGCAGCCAAGAGGAACTAGGAATGCACACCGGGGAGCTGTTTTTT. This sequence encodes CASSQEELGMHTGELFF.

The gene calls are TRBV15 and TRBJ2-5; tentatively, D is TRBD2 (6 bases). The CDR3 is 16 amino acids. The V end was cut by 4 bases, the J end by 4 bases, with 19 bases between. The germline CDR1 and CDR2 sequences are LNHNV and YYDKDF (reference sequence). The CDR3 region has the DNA TGTGCCACCAGCACAACTGGAGGGACCTCCCCAGAGACCCAGTACTTC. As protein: CATSTTGGTSPETQYF.

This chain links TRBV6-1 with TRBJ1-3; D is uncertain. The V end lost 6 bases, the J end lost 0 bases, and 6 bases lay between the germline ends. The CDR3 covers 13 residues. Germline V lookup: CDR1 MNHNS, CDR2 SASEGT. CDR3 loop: CASSPSSGNTIYF. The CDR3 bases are TGTGCCAGCAGCCCAAGCTCTGGAAACACCATATATTTT.

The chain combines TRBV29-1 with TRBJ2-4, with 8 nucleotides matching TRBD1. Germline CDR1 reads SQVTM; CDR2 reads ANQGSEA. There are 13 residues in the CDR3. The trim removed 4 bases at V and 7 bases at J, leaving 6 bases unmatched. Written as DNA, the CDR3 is TGCAGCGTTGGAGGGACAGGACAGAACATTCAGTACTTC. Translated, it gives CSVGGTGQNIQYF. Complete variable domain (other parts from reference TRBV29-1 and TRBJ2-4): SAVISQKPSRDICQRGTSLTIQCQVDSQVTMMFWYRQQPGQSLTLIATANQGSEATYESGFVIDKFPISRPNLTFSTLTVSNMSPEDSSIYLCSVGGTGQNIQYFGAGTRLSVL.

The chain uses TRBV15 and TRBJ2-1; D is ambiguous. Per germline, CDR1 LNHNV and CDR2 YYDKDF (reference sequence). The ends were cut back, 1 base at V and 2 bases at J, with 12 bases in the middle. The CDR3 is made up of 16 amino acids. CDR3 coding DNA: TGTGCCACCAGCAGAGGGAAGGGCCCAACCTACAATGAGCAGTTCTTC. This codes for CATSRGKGPTYNEQFF. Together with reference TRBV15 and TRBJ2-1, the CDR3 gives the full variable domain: DAMVIQNPRYQVTQFGKPVTLSCSQTLNHNVMYWYQQKSSQAPKLLFHYYDKDFNNEADTPDNFQSRRPNTSFCFLDIRSPGLGDTAMYLCATSRGKGPTYNEQFFGPGTRLTVL.

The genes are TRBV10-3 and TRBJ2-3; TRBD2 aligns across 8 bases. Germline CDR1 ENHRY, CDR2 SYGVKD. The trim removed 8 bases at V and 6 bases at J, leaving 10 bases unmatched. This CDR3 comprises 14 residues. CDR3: CAIWPGGGRDTQYF. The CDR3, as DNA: TGTGCCATCTGGCCGGGAGGGGGAAGGGATACGCAGTATTTT.

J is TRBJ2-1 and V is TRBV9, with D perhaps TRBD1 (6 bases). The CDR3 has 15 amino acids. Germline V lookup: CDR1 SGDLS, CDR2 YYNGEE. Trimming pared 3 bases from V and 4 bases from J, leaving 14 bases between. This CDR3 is CASSDKPTGYNEQFF. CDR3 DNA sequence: TGTGCCAGCAGCGATAAGCCCACAGGGTACAATGAGCAGTTCTTC.

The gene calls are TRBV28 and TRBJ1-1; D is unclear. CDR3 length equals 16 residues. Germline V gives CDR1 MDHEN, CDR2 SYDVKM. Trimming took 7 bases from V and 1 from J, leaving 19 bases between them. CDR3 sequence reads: CASNSLRATQNTEAFF. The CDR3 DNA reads TGTGCCAGCAATTCTCTCCGGGCGACACAGAACACTGAAGCTTTCTTT.

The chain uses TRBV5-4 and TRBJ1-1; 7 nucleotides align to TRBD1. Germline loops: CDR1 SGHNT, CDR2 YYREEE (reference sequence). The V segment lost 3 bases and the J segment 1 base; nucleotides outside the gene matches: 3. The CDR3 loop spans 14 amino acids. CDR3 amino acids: CASSWGTANTEAFF. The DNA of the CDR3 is TGTGCCAGCAGCTGGGGGACAGCGAACACTGAAGCTTTCTTT. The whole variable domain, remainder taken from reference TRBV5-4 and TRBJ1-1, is ETGVTQSPTHLIKTRGQQVTLRCSSQSGHNTVSWYQQALGQGPQFIFQYYREEENGRGNFPPRFSGLQFPNYSSELNVNALELDDSALYLCASSWGTANTEAFFGQGTRLTVV.

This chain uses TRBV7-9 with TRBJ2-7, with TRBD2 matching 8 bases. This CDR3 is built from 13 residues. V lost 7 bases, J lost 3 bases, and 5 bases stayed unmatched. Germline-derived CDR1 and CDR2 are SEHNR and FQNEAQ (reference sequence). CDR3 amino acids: CASTRTSLYEQYF. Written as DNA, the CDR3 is TGTGCCAGCACTAGGACTAGCCTCTACGAGCAGTACTTC.

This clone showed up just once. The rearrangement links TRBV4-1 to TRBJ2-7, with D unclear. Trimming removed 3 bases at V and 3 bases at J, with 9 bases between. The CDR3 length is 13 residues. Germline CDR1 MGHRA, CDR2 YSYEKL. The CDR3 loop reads CASSHDWGYEQYF. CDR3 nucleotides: TGCGCCAGCAGCCACGATTGGGGCTACGAGCAGTACTTC.

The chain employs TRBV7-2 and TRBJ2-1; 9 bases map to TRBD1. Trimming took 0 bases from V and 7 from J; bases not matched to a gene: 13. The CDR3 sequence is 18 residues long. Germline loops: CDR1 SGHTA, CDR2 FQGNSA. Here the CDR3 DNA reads TGTGCCAGCAGCTTAGCCGGAAGAGGGACAGGGCAGATGAATGAGCAGTTCTTC. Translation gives CASSLAGRGTGQMNEQFF.

The CDR3 region is CASSHPVRNSPLHF. CDR3 coding DNA: TGTGCCAGCAGTCACCCCGTACGGAATTCACCCCTCCACTTT. J is TRBJ1-6 and V is TRBV6-1; D uncertain. The germline gives CDR1 MNHNS, CDR2 SASEGT. V was shortened by 5 bases and J by 7 bases, with 12 bases between the two germline ends. CDR3 length equals 14 residues.

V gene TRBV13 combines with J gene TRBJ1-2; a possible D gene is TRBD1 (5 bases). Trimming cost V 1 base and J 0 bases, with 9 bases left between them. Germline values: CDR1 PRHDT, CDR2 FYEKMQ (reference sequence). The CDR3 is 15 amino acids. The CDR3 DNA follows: TGTGCCAGCAGCTTAGATCGGGGGGCTAACTATGGCTACACCTTC. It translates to CASSLDRGANYGYTF.

CDR3 sequence: CASSGDLAGVGTDTQYF. Here the CDR3 DNA reads TGTGCCAGCAGCGGAGATCTAGCGGGAGTGGGCACAGATACGCAGTATTTT. The rearrangement uses TRBV9 and TRBJ2-3, with 10 positions matching TRBD2. The CDR3 is 17 amino acids. J was trimmed by 1 base and V by 3 bases; bases with no gene match: 8. Germline assignment: CDR1 SGDLS and CDR2 YYNGEE.

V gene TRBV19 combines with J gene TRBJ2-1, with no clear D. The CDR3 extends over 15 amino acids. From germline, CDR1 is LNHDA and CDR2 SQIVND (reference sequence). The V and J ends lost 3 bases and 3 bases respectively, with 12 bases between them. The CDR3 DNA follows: TGTGCCAGTAGTATTAGGAACGGATTCTACAATGAGCAGTTCTTC. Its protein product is CASSIRNGFYNEQFF.

DNA of the CDR3: TGTGCCAGCAGTACCAGAGGCAGGGGGGACAATGAGCAGTTCTTC. Translating it yields CASSTRGRGDNEQFF. The chain couples TRBV28 to TRBJ2-1; a possible D gene is TRBD1 (7 bases). Trimming took off 5 bases at V and 5 bases at J, with 16 bases between the two ends. Germline CDR1 MDHEN, CDR2 SYDVKM. This CDR3 comprises 15 residues.

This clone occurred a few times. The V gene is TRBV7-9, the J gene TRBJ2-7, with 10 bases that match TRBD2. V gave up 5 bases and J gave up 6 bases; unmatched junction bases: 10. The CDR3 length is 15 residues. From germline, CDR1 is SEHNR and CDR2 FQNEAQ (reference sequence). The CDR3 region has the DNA TGTGCCAGCAGCCATGCAGCGGGAGGGCGTATCGAGCAGTACTTC. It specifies CASSHAAGGRIEQYF.